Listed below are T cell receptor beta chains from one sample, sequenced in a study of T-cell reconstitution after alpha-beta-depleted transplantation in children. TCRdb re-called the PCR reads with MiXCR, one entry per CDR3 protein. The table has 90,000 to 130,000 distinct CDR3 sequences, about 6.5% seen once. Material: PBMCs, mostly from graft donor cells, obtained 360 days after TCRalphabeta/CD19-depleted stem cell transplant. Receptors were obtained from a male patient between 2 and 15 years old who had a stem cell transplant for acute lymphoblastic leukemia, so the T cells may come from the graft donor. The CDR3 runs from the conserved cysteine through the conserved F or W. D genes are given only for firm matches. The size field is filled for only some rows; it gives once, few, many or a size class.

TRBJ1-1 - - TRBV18 CASSPRRGEAFF TGTGCCAGCTCACCCCGTCGGGGTGAAGCTTTCTTT
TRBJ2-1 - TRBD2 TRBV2 CASSGRLALYNEQFF TGTGCCAGCAGTGGGAGACTAGCTCTCTACAATGAGCAGTTCTTC
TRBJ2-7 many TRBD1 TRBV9 CASSRTGAYEQYF TGTGCCAGCAGCAGAACAGGGGCCTACGAGCAGTACTTC
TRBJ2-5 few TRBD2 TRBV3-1 CASSQEGGQETQYF TGTGCCAGCAGCCAAGAGGGGGGGCAAGAGACCCAGTACTTC
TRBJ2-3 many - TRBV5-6 CASSSSGHTDTQYF TGTGCCAGCAGCTCCTCGGGACACACAGATACGCAGTATTTT
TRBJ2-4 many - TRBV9 CASSVGRGKNIQYF TGTGCCAGCAGCGTAGGCCGGGGCAAAAACATTCAGTACTTC
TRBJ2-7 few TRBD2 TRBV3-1 CASSQATSGRSYEQYF TGTGCCAGCAGCCAAGCCACTAGCGGGCGCTCCTACGAGCAGTACTTC
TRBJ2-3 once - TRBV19 CASSPLRGADTQYF TGTGCCAGTAGTCCTCTCCGGGGCGCAGATACGCAGTATTTT
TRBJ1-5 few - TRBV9 CASSPDTRNQPQHF TGTGCCAGCAGCCCTGACACGCGCAATCAGCCCCAGCATTTT
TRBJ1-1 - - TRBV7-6 CASSATAKNTEAFF TGTGCCAGCAGCGCGACAGCTAAGAACACTGAAGCTTTCTTT
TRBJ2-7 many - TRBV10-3 CAISESNAGDVVDREQYF TGTGCCATCAGTGAGTCAAATGCGGGCGACGTGGTTGACCGCGAGCAGTACTTC
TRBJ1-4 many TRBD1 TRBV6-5 CASRSRQGGDEKLFF TGTGCCAGCAGAAGTCGACAGGGTGGGGATGAAAAACTGTTTTTT
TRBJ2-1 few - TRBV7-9 CASSPGYNEQFF TGTGCCAGCAGCCCAGGCTACAATGAGCAGTTCTTC
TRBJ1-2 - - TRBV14 CASSPPRAAYYGYTF TGTGCCAGCAGCCCCCCAAGGGCAGCTTACTATGGCTACACCTTC
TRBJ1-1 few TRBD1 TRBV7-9 CASSLAAGGNTEAFF TGTGCCAGCAGCTTAGCGGCAGGGGGGAACACTGAAGCTTTCTTT
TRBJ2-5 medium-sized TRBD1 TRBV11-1 CASSPGTGVMSWETQYF TGTGCCAGCAGCCCAGGGACAGGGGTCATGTCTTGGGAGACCCAGTACTTC
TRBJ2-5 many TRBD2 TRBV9 CASSVTSGGPGQYF TGTGCCAGCAGCGTCACTAGCGGGGGACCGGGCCAGTACTTC
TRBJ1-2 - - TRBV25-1 CASRGGWNYGYTF TGTGCCAGCAGGGGGGGATGGAACTATGGCTACACCTTC
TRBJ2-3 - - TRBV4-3 CASSQVAGGGTDTQYF TGCGCCAGCAGCCAAGTAGCTGGCGGGGGCACAGATACGCAGTATTTT
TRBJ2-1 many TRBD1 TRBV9 CASSGAGTGQSEFF TGTGCCAGCAGCGGGGCCGGGACAGGGCAATCTGAGTTCTTC
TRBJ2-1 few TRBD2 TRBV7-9 CASISSGRHNEQFF TGTGCCAGCATTTCTAGCGGGAGGCACAATGAGCAGTTCTTC
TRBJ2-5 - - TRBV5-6 CASSSGLLQETQYF TGTGCCAGCAGCTCGGGACTTCTCCAAGAGACCCAGTACTTC
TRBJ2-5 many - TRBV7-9 CASRYGTEETQYF TGTGCCAGCAGATACGGGACGGAAGAGACCCAGTACTTC
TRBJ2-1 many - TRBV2 CASSERGTNSYNEQFF TGTGCCAGCAGTGAGAGGGGGACTAACTCCTACAATGAGCAGTTCTTC
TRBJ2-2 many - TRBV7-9 CASSPAGELFF TGTGCCAGCAGCCCCGCGGGGGAGCTGTTTTTT
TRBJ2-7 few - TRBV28 CASSQLPTYEQYF TGTGCCAGCAGTCAGTTACCTACCTACGAGCAGTACTTC
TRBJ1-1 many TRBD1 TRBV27 CASTTRTGLNTEAFF TGTGCCAGCACCACTCGGACAGGGCTGAACACTGAAGCTTTCTTT
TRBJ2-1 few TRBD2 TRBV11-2 CASSLEAGGLGQFF TGTGCCAGCAGCTTAGAAGCGGGGGGGCTGGGGCAGTTCTTC
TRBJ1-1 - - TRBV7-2 CASSLGAGRNTEAFF TGTGCCAGCAGCTTGGGGGCCGGGAGGAACACTGAAGCTTTCTTT
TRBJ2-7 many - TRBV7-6 CASSPGVSYEQYF TGTGCCAGCAGCCCAGGAGTCTCCTACGAGCAGTACTTC
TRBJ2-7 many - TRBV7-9 CASSSRHHYEQYF TGTGCCAGCAGTTCTCGACACCACTACGAGCAGTACTTC
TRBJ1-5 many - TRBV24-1 CATSDWSNQPQHF TGTGCCACCAGTGATTGGAGCAATCAGCCCCAGCATTTT
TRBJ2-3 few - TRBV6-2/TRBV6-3 CASVFGRVGTDTQYF TGTGCCAGCGTCTTTGGTAGGGTTGGCACAGATACGCAGTATTTT